This is a list of T cell receptor beta chains from one sample in a study of graft-versus-host responses after intestinal transplantation. Clones were read by immunoSEQ multiplex PCR, and TCRdb kept only the in-frame ones, dropping some. The sample contains some 90,000 clones, around 83% of which appear only once. No antigen has been assigned to these receptors. Specimen: unstimulated CD4+ T cells sorted from spleen or lymph node cells, collected before intestinal transplant. Source of these receptors: a human donor who received an intestinal transplant. Both conserved end residues are part of each CDR3. The D gene is left open where the match is weak. Only some rows state a clone size, as once, few, many or a class for expanded clones.

>-|TRBJ1-2|TRBV5-6|-
CASSLGQVNYGYTF
TGTGCCAGCAGCTTGGGACAAGTCAACTATGGCTACACCTTC
>-|TRBJ2-1|TRBV7-9|-
CASSLDFIEQFF
TGTGCCAGCAGCTTAGATTTTATCGAGCAGTTCTTC
>few|TRBJ2-1|TRBV10-2|-
CASIGLRVGKAYDEQFF
TGCGCCAGCATCGGACTTCGTGTGGGGAAGGCCTACGATGAGCAGTTCTTC
>-|TRBJ2-5|TRBV7-3|TRBD2
CASSLTSGLAETQYF
TGTGCCAGCAGCTTAACGTCAGGACTAGCGGAGACCCAGTACTTC
>-|TRBJ2-1|TRBV14|-
CASSQIQVLNEQFF
TGTGCCAGCAGCCAAATCCAAGTCCTAAATGAGCAGTTCTTC
>-|TRBJ1-1|TRBV6-5|-
CASSQTTLNTEAFF
TGTGCCAGCAGTCAGACAACGCTGAACACTGAAGCTTTCTTT
>-|TRBJ2-3|TRBV7-8|-
CASSLSTDTQYF
TGTGCCAGCAGCCTTAGCACAGATACGCAGTATTTT
>-|TRBJ1-4|TRBV5-1|-
CASSLVSRADEKLFF
TGCGCCAGCAGCTTGGTAAGCAGGGCGGACGAAAAACTGTTTTTT
>-|TRBJ2-7|TRBV11-1|TRBD2
CASSFSGGTSYEQYF
TGTGCCAGCAGCTTTAGCGGGGGCACATCCTACGAGCAGTACTTC
>-|TRBJ2-5|TRBV5-1|TRBD2
CASRGGLQETQYF
TGCGCCAGCCGCGGGGGGTTACAAGAGACCCAGTACTTC